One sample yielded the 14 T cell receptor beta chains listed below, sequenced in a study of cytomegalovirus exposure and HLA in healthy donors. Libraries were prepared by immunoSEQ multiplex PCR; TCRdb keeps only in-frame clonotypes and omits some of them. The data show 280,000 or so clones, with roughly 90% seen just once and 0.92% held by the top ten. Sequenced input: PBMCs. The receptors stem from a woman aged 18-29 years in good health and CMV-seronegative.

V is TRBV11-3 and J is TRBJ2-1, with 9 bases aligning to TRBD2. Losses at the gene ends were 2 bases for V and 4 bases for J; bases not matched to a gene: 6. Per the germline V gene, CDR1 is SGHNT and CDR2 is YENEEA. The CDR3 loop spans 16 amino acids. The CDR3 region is CASSLRRAGGYNEQFF. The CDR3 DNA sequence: TGTGCCAGCAGCTTAAGGCGGGCGGGAGGGTACAATGAGCAGTTCTTC.

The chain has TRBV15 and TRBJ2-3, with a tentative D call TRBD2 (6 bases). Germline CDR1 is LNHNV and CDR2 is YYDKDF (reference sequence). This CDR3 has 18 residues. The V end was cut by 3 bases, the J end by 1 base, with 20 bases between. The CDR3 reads CATSRDISGPTGTDTQYF. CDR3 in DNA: TGTGCCACCAGCAGGGACATTAGCGGTCCCACGGGCACAGATACGCAGTATTTT.

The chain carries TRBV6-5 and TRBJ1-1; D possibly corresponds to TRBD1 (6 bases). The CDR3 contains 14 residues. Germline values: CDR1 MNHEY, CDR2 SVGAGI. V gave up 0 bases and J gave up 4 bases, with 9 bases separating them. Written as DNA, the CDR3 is TGTGCCAGCAGTTACTCGAACAGGGTCACTGAAGCTTTCTTT. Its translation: CASSYSNRVTEAFF.

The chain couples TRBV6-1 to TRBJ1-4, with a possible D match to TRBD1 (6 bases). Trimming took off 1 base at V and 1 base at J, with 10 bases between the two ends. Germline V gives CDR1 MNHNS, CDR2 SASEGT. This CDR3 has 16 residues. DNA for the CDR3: TGTGCCAGCAGTGAAGTTTGGGGGCGAACTAATGAAAAACTGTTTTTT. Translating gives CASSEVWGRTNEKLFF.

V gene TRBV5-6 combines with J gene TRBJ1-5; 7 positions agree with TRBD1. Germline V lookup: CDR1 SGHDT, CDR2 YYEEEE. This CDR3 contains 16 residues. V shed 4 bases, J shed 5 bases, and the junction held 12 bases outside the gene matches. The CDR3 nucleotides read TGTGCCAGCAGCAACGGCCGGGACAGAGGTGATCAGCCCCAGCATTTT. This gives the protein CASSNGRDRGDQPQHF.

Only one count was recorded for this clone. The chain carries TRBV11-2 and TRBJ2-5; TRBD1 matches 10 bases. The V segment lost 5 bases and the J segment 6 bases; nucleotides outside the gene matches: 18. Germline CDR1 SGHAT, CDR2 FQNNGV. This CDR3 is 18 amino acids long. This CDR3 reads CASSHRWDRGNPGKTQYF. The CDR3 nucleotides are TGTGCCAGCAGCCACCGGTGGGACAGGGGCAACCCCGGGAAGACCCAGTACTTC.

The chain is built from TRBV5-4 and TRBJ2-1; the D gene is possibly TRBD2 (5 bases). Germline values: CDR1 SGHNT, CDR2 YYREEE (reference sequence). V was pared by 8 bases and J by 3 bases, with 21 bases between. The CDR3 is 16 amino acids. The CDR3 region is CASAPGKRRYYNEQFF. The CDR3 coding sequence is TGTGCCAGTGCACCCGGGAAAAGAAGGTACTACAATGAGCAGTTCTTC.

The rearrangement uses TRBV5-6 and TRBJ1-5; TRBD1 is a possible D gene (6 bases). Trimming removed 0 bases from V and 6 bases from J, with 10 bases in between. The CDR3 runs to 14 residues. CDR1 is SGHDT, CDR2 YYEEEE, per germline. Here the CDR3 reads CASSLGQGSQPQHF. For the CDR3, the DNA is TGTGCCAGCAGCTTGGGGCAGGGGAGTCAGCCCCAGCATTTT.

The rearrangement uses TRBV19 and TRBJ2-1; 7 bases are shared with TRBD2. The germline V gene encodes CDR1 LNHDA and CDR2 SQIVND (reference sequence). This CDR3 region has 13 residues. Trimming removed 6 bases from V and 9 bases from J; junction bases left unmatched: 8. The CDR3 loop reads CASRRASGVEQFF. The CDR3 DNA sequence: TGTGCCAGTAGAAGGGCTAGCGGTGTTGAGCAGTTCTTC.

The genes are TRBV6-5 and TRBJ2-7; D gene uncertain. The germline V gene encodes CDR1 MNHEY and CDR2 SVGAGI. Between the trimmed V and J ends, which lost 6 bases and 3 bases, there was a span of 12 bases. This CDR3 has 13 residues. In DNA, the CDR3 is TGTGCCAGCAGGCGGAGCTCCTACTACGAGCAGTACTTC. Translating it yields CASRRSSYYEQYF.

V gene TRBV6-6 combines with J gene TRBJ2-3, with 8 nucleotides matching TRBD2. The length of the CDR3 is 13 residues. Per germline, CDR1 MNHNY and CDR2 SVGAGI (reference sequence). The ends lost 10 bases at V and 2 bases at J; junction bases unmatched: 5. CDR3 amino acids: CATRGGYTDTQYF. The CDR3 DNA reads TGTGCCACCCGCGGGGGGTACACAGATACGCAGTATTTT.

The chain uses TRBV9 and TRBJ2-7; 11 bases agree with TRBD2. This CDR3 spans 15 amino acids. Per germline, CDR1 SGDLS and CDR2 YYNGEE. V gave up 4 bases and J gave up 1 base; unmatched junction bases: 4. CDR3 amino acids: CASSLGTSGSYEQYF. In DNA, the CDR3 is TGTGCCAGCAGCTTAGGGACTAGCGGATCCTACGAGCAGTACTTC.

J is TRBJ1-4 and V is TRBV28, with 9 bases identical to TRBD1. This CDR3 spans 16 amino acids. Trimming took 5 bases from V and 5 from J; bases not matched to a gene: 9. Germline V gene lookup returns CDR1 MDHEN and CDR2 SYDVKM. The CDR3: CASSGWGQGLNEKLFF. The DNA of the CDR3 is TGTGCCAGCAGTGGCTGGGGACAGGGTCTGAATGAAAAACTGTTTTTT.

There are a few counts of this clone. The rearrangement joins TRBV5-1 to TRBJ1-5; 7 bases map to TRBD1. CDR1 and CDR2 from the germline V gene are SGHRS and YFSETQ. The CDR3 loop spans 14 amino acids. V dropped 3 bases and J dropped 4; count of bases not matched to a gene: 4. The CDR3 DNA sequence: TGCGCCAGCAGCTATGACAGGGTAAATCAGCCCCAGCATTTT. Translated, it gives CASSYDRVNQPQHF.